The TCR beta chain described here comes from a study of vaccination effects on CD4 cells after COVID-19. General study points: Pronounced clonal contraction occurred in clones induced by infection and by vaccine late after vaccination.

Viral peptide pool expansion of antigen-specific CD4+ T cells preceded sequencing in the ViraFEST assay. Cells that had been cultured for approximately ten days were the source of isolated CD4+ T cells. Vaccinated recipients, who were negative for nucleocapsid antibodies, had no history of SARS-CoV-2 infection. About this clone: Its target is not known.

This CDR3 is 18 amino acids long. The junction had 15 bases not matched to a gene; V was cut back by 4 bases and J by 1 base. Germline V gives CDR1 SGHAT, CDR2 FQNNGV. Produced via immunoSEQ multiplex PCR; TCRdb's table is partial and in-frame only. The sample consists of about 38,000 clones, approximately 70% of them appearing once. The chain employs TRBV11-2 and TRBJ2-7, with 8 bases that match TRBD2. This TCR was recovered from a human donor who received a COVID-19 vaccine. This material consisted of CD4+ T cells from PBMCs cultured with SARS-CoV-2 spike peptides, taken before COVID-19 vaccination. The DNA of the CDR3 is TGTGCCAGCAGCTCCCCCCGACGGGAGGGTCCTTTATCCTACGAGCAGTACTTC. This gives the protein CASSSPRREGPLSYEQYF.